This entry concerns a single T cell receptor beta chain. Its antigen is unidentified. CDR3 size: 13 residues. Germline loops: CDR1 GTSNPN, CDR2 SVGIG (reference sequence). Trimming cost V 1 base and J 3 bases; bases outside gene matches: 2. This record belongs to a study of T cell responses to AZD1222 COVID-19 vaccine. The study's findings and limits: Recipients of two AZD1222 doses showed rising Spike-specific TCR breadth and depth. Donors in the cohort were predominantly white British and more often female, and clonal diversity was possibly underestimated. Only 6 or 7 AZD1222 recipients tested seropositive at baseline.

The table came from immunoSEQ multiplex PCR; TCRdb's copy has only in-frame clones and leaves some out. The table has approximately 150,000 clones, about 91% seen once. The starting material was peripheral blood, obtained on day 0 of AZD1222 vaccination. This chain links TRBV30 with TRBJ1-2; 7 bases match TRBD1. This clonotype originated in an adult in good health. The CDR3 is CAWSGRGDYGYTF. In DNA form, the CDR3 reads TGTGCCTGGAGTGGCAGGGGGGACTATGGCTACACCTTC.